The next 25 T cell receptor beta chains were all read from a single sample in a study of blood T cell repertoires in COVID-19. Data came from immunoSEQ multiplex PCR; TCRdb stores just in-frame clones and leaves some out. The data hold about 430,000 clones, with nearly 90% observed a single time. Material: PBMCs or T cells enriched from blood (not recorded which). These receptors all stem from a young woman who had been exposed to COVID-19.

The V and J genes are TRBV21-1 and TRBJ2-2; the table's D call, TRBD2, has no DNA check behind it. TRBV21-1 is tagged as a pseudogene. The CDR3 consists of 17 residues. The CDR3 loop reads CASSKEGGRDFALMLFF. The CDR3 coding sequence is TGTGCCAGCAGCAAAGAGGGGGGGCGGGACTTCGCCCTTATGTTGTTTTTT.

The chain links TRBV7-2 to TRBJ2-7; TRBD2 aligns across 8 bases. The CDR3 has 19 residues. V lost 3 bases and J lost 6; bases outside the gene matches: 22. In germline, CDR1 is SGHTA, CDR2 FQGNSA. This CDR3 is CASSLMFEAGGPFPPEQYF. CDR3 DNA: TGTGCCAGCAGCTTGATGTTTGAGGCGGGGGGCCCTTTCCCCCCCGAGCAGTACTTC.

The J gene is TRBJ2-7, the V gene TRBV29-1, with 12 bases that match TRBD1. This CDR3 comprises 13 residues. From germline, CDR1 is SQVTM and CDR2 ANQGSEA. J gave up 7 bases and V 6 bases, and 7 bases lay outside the gene matches. The CDR3 coding sequence is TGCAGCGTGGTACCGGGACAGGGGGCAGAGCAGTACTTC. Protein product: CSVVPGQGAEQYF.

The V gene is TRBV3-1 (or the pseudogene TRBV3-2), the J gene TRBJ2-1; 10 bases are a match to TRBD2. The junction had 13 bases not matched to a gene; V was cut back by 3 bases and J by 8 bases. Germline CDR1 and CDR2: LGHDT and YNNKEL (reference sequence). The CDR3 consists of 17 residues. The DNA of the CDR3 is TGTGCCAGCAGCCACCCGCCCCTAGCGGGGGCGGGCGATGAGCAGTTCTTC. This sequence encodes CASSHPPLAGAGDEQFF.

The V and J genes are TRBV19 and TRBJ2-1, with a possible D match to TRBD2 (6 bases). The CDR3 loop spans 16 amino acids. Germline V CDR1 and CDR2: LNHDA, SQIVND (reference sequence). Trimming stripped 0 bases from V and 6 bases from J, with 15 bases between. CDR3 protein: CASSIDSGGGSNEQFF. CDR3 nucleotides: TGTGCCAGTAGTATAGATAGTGGGGGAGGCTCCAATGAGCAGTTCTTC. The full variable domain, with the rest looked up from reference TRBV19 and TRBJ2-1, is DGGITQSPKYLFRKEGQNVTLSCEQNLNHDAMYWYRQDPGQGLRLIYYSQIVNDFQKGDIAEGYSVSREKKESFPLTVTSAQKNPTAFYLCASSIDSGGGSNEQFFGPGTRLTVL.

The chain uses TRBV5-5 and TRBJ2-7, with D tentatively TRBD2 (5 bases). Looked up from germline, CDR1 is SGHKS and CDR2 is YYEKEE (reference sequence). CDR3 length: 15 amino acids. Trimming shortened V by 4 bases and J by 2 bases, and 16 bases separated the two germline ends. The CDR3 nucleotides read TGTGCCAGCAGCCTACTGGCGGGCCATACCTACGAGCAGTACTTC. Translation gives CASSLLAGHTYEQYF.

This clone came up once. The gene calls are TRBV29-1 and TRBJ2-7; D possibly corresponds to TRBD2 (6 bases). The CDR3 extends over 14 amino acids. Trimming left V 5 bases short and J 3 bases short, with 17 bases between. From germline, CDR1 is SQVTM and CDR2 ANQGSEA. The CDR3 loop is CSVRYDRGGYEQYF. Written as DNA, the CDR3 is TGCAGCGTTAGGTACGATAGGGGAGGCTACGAGCAGTACTTC.

This sequence joins TRBV29-1 and TRBJ2-3; 11 nucleotides match TRBD1. V shed 5 bases and J 3 bases; nucleotides not matched to a gene: 1. The CDR3 is 13 residues long. Per the germline V gene, CDR1 is SQVTM and CDR2 is ANQGSEA. CDR3 nucleotide sequence: TGCAGCGTTTGGGACAGGGGGACAGATACGCAGTATTTT. Translated, it gives CSVWDRGTDTQYF.

V gene TRBV2 combines with J gene TRBJ1-2, with 9 bases lining up with TRBD1. Germline values: CDR1 SNHLY, CDR2 FYNNEI. CDR3 length: 14 amino acids. With V trimmed by 2 bases and J by 6 bases, 4 bases remained unmatched. CDR3 DNA: TGTGCCAGCAGTGAACGCTGGACAGGGGATGGCTACACCTTC. Its translation: CASSERWTGDGYTF.

This clone appeared a single time. The CDR3 DNA is TGTGCCAGCGGGACTAGCGGGAGGGTACCCTACAATGAGCAGTTCTTC. Protein product: CASGTSGRVPYNEQFF. V usage is TRBV28 and J usage is TRBJ2-1, with TRBD2 matching over 16 bases. Germline values: CDR1 MDHEN, CDR2 SYDVKM. CDR3 size: 16 residues. Trimming cost V 8 bases and J 2 bases; bases outside gene matches: 3.

The rearrangement joins TRBV5-6 to TRBJ2-7; weak D call: TRBD1 (6 bases). CDR1 SGHDT and CDR2 YYEEEE come from the germline V gene. V lost 4 bases and J lost 0, with 14 bases in between. There are 15 residues in the CDR3. In DNA, the CDR3 is TGTGCCAGCAGCGTACAGGGCGAAAGCTCCTACGAGCAGTACTTC. Amino acids: CASSVQGESSYEQYF. Full variable domain (outside the CDR3, taken from reference TRBV5-6 and TRBJ2-7): DAGVTQSPTHLIKTRGQQVTLRCSPKSGHDTVSWYQQALGQGPQFIFQYYEEEERQRGNFPDRFSGHQFPNYSSELNVNALLLGDSALYLCASSVQGESSYEQYFGPGTRLTVT.

This chain links TRBV5-6 with TRBJ2-3; 9 nucleotides match TRBD1. There are 14 residues in the CDR3. V shed 4 bases and J 5 bases; nucleotides not matched to a gene: 5. CDR1 and CDR2 from the germline V gene are SGHDT and YYEEEE. Here the CDR3 reads CASSHRGPVDTQYF. As DNA, the CDR3 is TGTGCCAGCAGCCACAGGGGGCCGGTAGATACGCAGTATTTT.

The chain couples TRBV4-2 to TRBJ2-5; 9 bases are a match to TRBD2. Germline V gene lookup returns CDR1 LGHNA and CDR2 YNFKEQ. V lost 2 bases to trimming and J lost 4 bases; unmatched junction nucleotides: 8. This CDR3 is built from 16 residues. In DNA form, the CDR3 reads TGTGCCAGCAGCCAAATGGGCGGGGGGGCCGTAGAGACCCAGTACTTC. Translated: CASSQMGGGAVETQYF.

This clone was seen once. This chain links TRBV27 with TRBJ2-1; 11 bases line up with TRBD2. In germline, CDR1 is MNHEY, CDR2 SMNVEV (reference sequence). After removal of 4 bases from V and 3 bases from J, the junction contained 5 bases not matched to a gene. This CDR3 comprises 16 residues. The DNA of the CDR3 is TGTGCCAGCAGTTCCATTCTAGCGGGGGGCTACAATGAGCAGTTCTTC. As protein: CASSSILAGGYNEQFF.

This rearrangement joins TRBV10-3 to TRBJ1-2; perhaps TRBD1 as D (6 bases). V lost 4 bases and J 6 bases, leaving 9 bases between the germline ends. CDR3 length: 12 residues. From germline, CDR1 is ENHRY and CDR2 SYGVKD. CDR3 in DNA: TGTGCCATCAGTGGGACAGAGGATGGCTACACCTTC. Amino acids: CAISGTEDGYTF.

J is TRBJ1-4 and V is TRBV5-1; D not resolved. Germline loops: CDR1 SGHRS, CDR2 YFSETQ. The CDR3 sequence is 15 residues long. V lost 0 bases and J lost 7, with 13 bases in between. Here the CDR3 DNA reads TGCGCCAGCAGCTTGGCCCGGGCAGAGGGTGAAAAACTGTTTTTT. It specifies CASSLARAEGEKLFF.

This chain connects TRBV7-9 to TRBJ1-5; a weak D match, TRBD1 (5 bases). V shed 2 bases and J shed 10 bases, with 9 bases lying between them. The CDR3 is 12 amino acids. Germline values: CDR1 SEHNR, CDR2 FQNEAQ (reference sequence). The chain's CDR3 is CASSLQGSPQHF. The CDR3 bases are TGTGCCAGCAGCTTACAGGGAAGTCCCCAGCATTTT.

The V gene is TRBV20-1, the J gene TRBJ2-1; 11 positions agree with TRBD2. The junction had 12 bases not matched to a gene; V was cut back by 3 bases and J by 5 bases. CDR1 and CDR2 from the germline V gene are DFQATT and SNEGSKA (reference sequence). The CDR3 spans 17 residues. The CDR3 sequence is CSASPRLAGIRDNEQFF. The DNA of the CDR3 is TGCAGTGCTAGTCCAAGACTAGCGGGAATTAGGGACAATGAGCAGTTCTTC.

V gene TRBV2 combines with J gene TRBJ1-2; D may be TRBD1 (6 bases). The CDR3 spans 17 residues. The germline gives CDR1 SNHLY, CDR2 FYNNEI. V was pared by 2 bases and J by 1 base, with 17 bases between. CDR3 loop: CASSETLMGQDNYGYTF. DNA of the CDR3: TGTGCCAGCAGTGAAACACTAATGGGACAAGATAACTATGGCTACACCTTC.

The chain couples TRBV7-6 to TRBJ2-7; the match to TRBD1 covers 8 bases. J lost 0 bases, V lost 1 base, and 2 bases had no gene match. The germline gives CDR1 SGHVS, CDR2 FNYEAQ. This CDR3 region has 15 residues. Written as DNA, the CDR3 is TGTGCCAGCAGCTTAGGGACAGGGAGCTCCTACGAGCAGTACTTC. This translates into CASSLGTGSSYEQYF.

The chain joins TRBV5-5 to TRBJ2-5; D uncertain. The CDR3 sequence is 12 residues long. Trimming removed 2 bases from V and 1 base from J, with 3 bases in between. Germline assignment: CDR1 SGHKS and CDR2 YYEKEE (reference sequence). The CDR3 reads CASSLLQETQYF. Here the CDR3 DNA reads TGTGCCAGCAGCTTACTCCAAGAGACCCAGTACTTC.

The J gene is TRBJ1-2, the V gene TRBV7-9; 7 bases line up with TRBD1. CDR1 and CDR2 (germline): SEHNR, FQNEAQ (reference sequence). This CDR3 comprises 15 residues. V lost 3 bases, J lost 3 bases, and 7 bases stayed unmatched. CDR3 amino acids: CASSFGTVQDYGYTF. The CDR3 bases are TGTGCCAGCAGCTTCGGGACAGTGCAAGACTATGGCTACACCTTC. Combining the CDR3 with reference TRBV7-9 and TRBJ1-2 gives the whole variable domain DTGVSQNPRHKITKRGQNVTFRCDPISEHNRLYWYRQTLGQGPEFLTYFQNEAQLEKSRLLSDRFSAERPKGSFSTLEIQRTEQGDSAMYLCASSFGTVQDYGYTFGSGTRLTVV.

This sequence joins TRBV11-2 and TRBJ1-1; 10 bases align to TRBD1. Losses at the gene ends were 2 bases for V and 6 bases for J; bases not matched to a gene: 6. The CDR3 loop spans 15 amino acids. Germline V CDR1 and CDR2: SGHAT, FQNNGV. The CDR3 is CASSLNGQGGSEAFF. CDR3 in DNA: TGTGCCAGCAGCTTAAACGGACAGGGGGGTTCTGAAGCTTTCTTT.

The genes are TRBV27 and TRBJ2-1; 9 nucleotides agree with TRBD1. V lost 3 bases, J lost 7 bases, and 7 bases stayed unmatched. Germline values: CDR1 MNHEY, CDR2 SMNVEV (reference sequence). The CDR3 sequence is 15 residues long. CDR3 in DNA: TGTGCCAGCAGTTTCCTGCGACAGGGGGGAAATGAGCAGTTCTTC. Its protein product is CASSFLRQGGNEQFF.

This sequence joins TRBV10-1 and TRBJ2-7, with a possible D match to TRBD2 (6 bases). The germline V gene encodes CDR1 WNHNN and CDR2 SYGVQD (reference sequence). This CDR3 comprises 14 residues. Trimming removed 3 bases from V and 2 bases from J, with 11 bases in between. The CDR3 sequence is CASSDQREPYEQYF. The CDR3 nucleotides read TGCGCCAGCAGTGACCAACGGGAGCCCTACGAGCAGTACTTC.